The present entry profiles one TCR beta chain with its context. Sequencing was performed with immunoSEQ multiplex PCR; in TCRdb, only in-frame clones are kept and a portion is missing. The table lists millions of clones, just over 90% of them singletons, with roughly 1.7% in the top ten. With 5 bases removed from V and 7 bases from J, the gap between germline ends came to 23 bases. The CDR3 loop spans 16 amino acids. Looked up from germline, CDR1 is LNHDA and CDR2 is SQIVND (reference sequence). This sample stems from a study of shared clonotypes between healthy human individuals. In the naive CD8 group, cells lacked CD45RO and were positively selected for CCR7, so terminally differentiated effector memory CD45RA+ cells were left out.

The sample taken for sequencing was naive CD8+ T cells from PBMCs. The TCR originated in a young man in good health. Some clones in this sample may be carry-over from other donors' samples. The rearrangement uses TRBV19 and TRBJ1-2; possibly TRBD1 for D (5 bases). The CDR3 loop reads CASSQIGQGTAAGYTF. CDR3 DNA sequence: TGTGCCAGTAGTCAAATAGGGCAGGGAACCGCCGCTGGCTACACCTTC.